Given below is one T cell receptor (beta chain) in context. Its antigen remains unknown. Germline V lookup: CDR1 SGHRS, CDR2 YFSETQ. V was pared by 0 bases and J by 3 bases, with 6 bases of the junction left unmatched. The length of the CDR3 is 16 residues. This sample is part of a study of graft-versus-host responses after intestinal transplantation. The data were produced by immunoSEQ multiplex PCR, yet TCRdb's version contains in-frame clones alone and is incomplete. The sample has over 70,000 clones; roughly 89% are singletons. The source of this sequence is a human donor who was the organ donor for an intestinal transplant. This chain connects TRBV5-1 to TRBJ2-5; 9 bases map to TRBD2. Sequenced material: unstimulated CD8+ T cells sorted from spleen or lymph node cells, taken before transplant. Here the CDR3 DNA reads TGCGCCAGCAGCTTGGCCCTAGCGGGGCCTAAAGAGACCCAGTACTTC. Amino acid sequence: CASSLALAGPKETQYF.